This T cell receptor (beta chain) originates from a study of blood T cell repertoires in COVID-19. Study as a whole: Samples of COVID-19 (acute and convalescent) were obtained from the United States, Italy and Spain. The cDNA or gDNA used as material had been derived from T cells, B-cell-depleted T cells, or PBMCs.

One Seattle source followed patients from active infection through their disease course. The authors' processing: Reference gene primer amplification in the assay estimated nucleated cell counts. Produced via immunoSEQ multiplex PCR; TCRdb's table is partial and in-frame only. V and J calls and clone size are given by that table; D and trimming were obtained from the DNA. The repertoire holds over 90,000 clones, with approximately 90% as singletons. This CDR3 is 14 amino acids long. CDR1 MDHEN and CDR2 SYDVKM come from the germline V gene. Trimming shortened V by 7 bases and J by 0 bases, and 7 bases separated the two germline ends.

This receptor was identified in a woman aged 50 to 60 with COVID-19, enrolled during active disease. The sequencing sample was made of peripheral blood. V gene TRBV28 combines with J gene TRBJ1-6; TRBD1 might be the D (5 bases). The CDR3 loop is CASIQGSYNSPLHF. In DNA form, the CDR3 reads TGTGCCAGCATCCAGGGCTCCTATAATTCACCCCTCCACTTT.